The T cell receptor beta chain described here comes from a study of T cell repertoires in cytomegalovirus infection. TCRdb redid the calling of the reads with MiXCR, one entry per CDR3 protein. The sample lists a few hundred thousand distinct CDR3 sequences; roughly an eighth were seen once. Many counts were recorded for this clonotype. V was pared by 1 base and J by 6 bases, with 10 bases between. Germline loops: CDR1 SEHNR, CDR2 FQNEAQ (reference sequence). The CDR3 runs 14 residues. The sequence came from a human donor in good health (CMV status not recorded). Some clones in this sample may be carry-over from other donors' samples. Sequencing used PBMCs. This chain links TRBV7-9 with TRBJ2-1, with D possibly TRBD2 on 5 matching bases. CDR3 coding DNA: TGTGCCAGCAGCTTAGGTCTAGCCATCAATGAGCAGTTCTTC. Its translation: CASSLGLAINEQFF.